This is a list of T cell receptor beta chains from one sample in a study of tumor-infiltrating lymphocytes in glioblastoma multiforme. TCRdb called the multiplex PCR reads again in MiXCR, with one record for every CDR3 protein. Of more than 9,000 distinct CDR3 sequences in the sample, around 71% were seen once. Sequencing input: brain tumor tissue. These receptors all stem from a male donor with glioblastoma. Each CDR3 is given with its conserved first and last residue. Fields, in order: J gene, V gene, CDR3 protein.

TRBJ1-1 TRBV12-3/TRBV12-4 CASSSPGGGLTKAFF
TRBJ2-7 TRBV12-3/TRBV12-4 CANSLYEQYF
TRBJ2-2 TRBV25-1 CASGAQEGRLDTGELFF
TRBJ2-3 TRBV11-2 CASSTHVGARGPQFF
TRBJ2-5 TRBV19 CASSNGPQETQYF
TRBJ2-1 TRBV24-1 CATSETRGGSYEQFF
TRBJ2-1 TRBV5-5 CASSQNRQMNEQFF
TRBJ2-2 TRBV12-3/TRBV12-4 CASSPVVFDTWELFF
TRBJ2-1 TRBV11-2 CASSLDLGGQQFF
TRBJ1-1 TRBV6-5 CASSRQSGAEAFF
TRBJ2-7 TRBV12-3/TRBV12-4 CASSLQSGEEYF
TRBJ1-5 TRBV20-1 CSARGGLESQPQHF
TRBJ2-1 TRBV24-1 CATSEGLVAGDEQFF
TRBJ2-2 TRBV11-3 CASSGGAYDTGELFF
TRBJ1-1 TRBV12-3/TRBV12-4 CSSSVQTEAFF
TRBJ2-7 TRBV6-1 CASTELRVYEQYF
TRBJ2-3 TRBV20-1 CSAGSESTDMQYF
TRBJ1-1 TRBV11-1 CAGSSPGTGGTEAFF
TRBJ2-7 TRBV6-1 CASSLNDRLYERYF
TRBJ2-7 TRBV28 CASSASSATYEQYF
TRBJ2-3 TRBV20-1 CSVSSGRISDTDTQYF
TRBJ2-5 TRBV10-3 CAIRDPTSGQETQYF
TRBJ2-7 TRBV6-6 CASSYSKEQYF
TRBJ1-5 TRBV6-6 CVSSRPGRYQPQHF
TRBJ2-2 TRBV10-3 CAITSGRISGELFF
TRBJ2-1 TRBV5-4 CASSLSSGRDMDSYNEQFF
TRBJ2-5 TRBV11-2 CASSQWEEAQYF
TRBJ2-1 TRBV7-8 CASSYQGNGQLF
TRBJ2-1 TRBV7-9 CASSSGTSGNGQFF
TRBJ1-1 TRBV20-1 CSAPSPRVNTEAFF
TRBJ1-4 TRBV4-1 CASSQEEEGFILFF
TRBJ2-2 TRBV11-2 CASTPSFGRGLVVNTGGLFF
TRBJ2-1 TRBV5-6 CASSFTSSLRFF
TRBJ1-3 TRBV6-5 CASSYSDRRNTIYF
TRBJ1-2 TRBV29-1 CSVEKGGRGCTF
TRBJ2-3 TRBV10-2 CASSEAGAGAGAQYF
TRBJ2-7 TRBV12-3/TRBV12-4 CASSPRTGAMQYF
TRBJ2-3 TRBV4-2 CASSQDLAGGTDTQYF
TRBJ2-1 TRBV20-1 CSAQTNGMATYNEQFF
TRBJ1-2 TRBV20-1 CSARSVTGYGYTF
TRBJ2-1 TRBV10-3 CAISGSEIGRLYNEQFF
TRBJ2-1 TRBV5-1 CASSLLVGSYNVQFF
TRBJ2-2 TRBV29-1 CSVGSRGHGGELFF
TRBJ2-5 TRBV7-9 CASSSTQGELTQYF
TRBJ2-7 TRBV29-1 CSVRTCDCYEQYF
TRBJ2-7 TRBV29-1 CGVQASDSYEQYF
TRBJ1-1 TRBV6-5 CASSYSIRRKGAFF
TRBJ2-5 TRBV29-1 CSASGGEETQYF
TRBJ2-1 TRBV6-5 CASSDARYNEQFF
TRBJ2-3 TRBV20-1 CSARDNFGDTQYF
TRBJ2-6 TRBV10-3 CAIGAAGRHAPSGANVLTF
TRBJ2-3 TRBV11-2 CAGSLPTGEDTQYF
TRBJ1-1 TRBV11-2 CVSRDQGGRAFF
TRBJ2-3 TRBV7-8 CASSPLGAGTDTQYF
TRBJ2-5 TRBV20-1 CSAPGAHRGAKETQYF